The sequence of this TCR beta chain was determined in a study of blood T cell repertoires in COVID-19. Study overall: Specimens from acute and convalescent COVID-19 originated in the United States, Italy and Spain. In each case, the material was cDNA or gDNA derived from T cells, B-cell-depleted T cells, or PBMCs.

Per the authors' pipeline: How many nucleated cells were present was estimated from reference gene primer amplification. Sequencing used immunoSEQ multiplex PCR; TCRdb keeps in-frame clones, though not all of them. V and J calls and clone size come straight from that table; D and trimming were deduced from the DNA. The sample comprises about 140,000 clones, about 80% of which are singletons, and 1.5% to 2% rests with the top ten. Trimming took 3 bases from V and 7 from J, leaving 10 bases between them. The CDR3 has 13 residues. Germline V gene lookup returns CDR1 ENHRY and CDR2 SYGVKD. Sequenced material: peripheral blood. The chain joins TRBV10-3 to TRBJ2-4; D gene unclear. The source is a human donor in a cohort sampled during active COVID-19. CDR3 DNA: TGTGCCATCAGTGATAGTAATTGGAACATTCAGTACTTC. Translation gives CAISDSNWNIQYF.